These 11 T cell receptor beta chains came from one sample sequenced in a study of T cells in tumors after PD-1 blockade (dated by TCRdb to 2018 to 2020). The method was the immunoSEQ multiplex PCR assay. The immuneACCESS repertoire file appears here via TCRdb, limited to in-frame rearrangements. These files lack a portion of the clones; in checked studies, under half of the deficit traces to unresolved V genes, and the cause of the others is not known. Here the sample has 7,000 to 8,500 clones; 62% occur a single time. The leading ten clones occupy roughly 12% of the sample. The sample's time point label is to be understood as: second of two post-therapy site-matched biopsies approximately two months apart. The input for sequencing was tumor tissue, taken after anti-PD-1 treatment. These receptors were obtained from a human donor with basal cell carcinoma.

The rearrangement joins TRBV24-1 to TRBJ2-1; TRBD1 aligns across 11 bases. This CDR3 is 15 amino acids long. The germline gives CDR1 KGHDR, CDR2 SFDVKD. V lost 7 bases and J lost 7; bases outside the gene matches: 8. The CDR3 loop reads CATRLGQGAQNEQFF. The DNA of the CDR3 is TGTGCCACCAGACTAGGACAGGGGGCGCAAAATGAGCAGTTCTTC.

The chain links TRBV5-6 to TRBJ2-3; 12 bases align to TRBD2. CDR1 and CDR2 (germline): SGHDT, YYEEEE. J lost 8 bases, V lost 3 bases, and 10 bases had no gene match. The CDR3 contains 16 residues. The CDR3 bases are TGTGCCAGCAGCTGGACGACTAGCGGGGGCTCGGGTACGCAGTATTTT. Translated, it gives CASSWTTSGGSGTQYF.

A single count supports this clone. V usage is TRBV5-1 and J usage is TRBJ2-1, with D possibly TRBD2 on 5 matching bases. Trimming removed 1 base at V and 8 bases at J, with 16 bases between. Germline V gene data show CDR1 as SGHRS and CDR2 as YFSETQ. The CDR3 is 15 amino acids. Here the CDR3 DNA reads TGCGCCAGCAGCTTGTCGTCTACTAGTAAACATGAGCAGTTCTTC. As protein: CASSLSSTSKHEQFF.

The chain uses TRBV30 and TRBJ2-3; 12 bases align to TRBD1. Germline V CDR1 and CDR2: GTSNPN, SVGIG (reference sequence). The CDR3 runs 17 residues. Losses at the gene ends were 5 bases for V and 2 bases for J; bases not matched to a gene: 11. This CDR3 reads CAWAPGDRGRPTDTQYF. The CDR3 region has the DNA TGTGCCTGGGCCCCCGGGGACAGGGGGCGTCCCACAGATACGCAGTATTTT.

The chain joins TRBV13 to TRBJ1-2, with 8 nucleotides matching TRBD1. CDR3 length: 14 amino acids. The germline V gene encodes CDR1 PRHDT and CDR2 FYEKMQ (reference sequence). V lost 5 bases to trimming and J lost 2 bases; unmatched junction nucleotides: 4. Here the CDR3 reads CASSLGTGNYGYTF. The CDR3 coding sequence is TGTGCCAGCAGCCTCGGGACAGGAAACTATGGCTACACCTTC.

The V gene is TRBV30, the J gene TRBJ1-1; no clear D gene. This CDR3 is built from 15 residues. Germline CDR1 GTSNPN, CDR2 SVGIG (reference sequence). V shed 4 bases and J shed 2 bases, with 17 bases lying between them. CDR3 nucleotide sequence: TGTGCCTGGAAACGAACGACCCCCCCCAACACTGAAGCTTTCTTT. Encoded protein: CAWKRTTPPNTEAFF.

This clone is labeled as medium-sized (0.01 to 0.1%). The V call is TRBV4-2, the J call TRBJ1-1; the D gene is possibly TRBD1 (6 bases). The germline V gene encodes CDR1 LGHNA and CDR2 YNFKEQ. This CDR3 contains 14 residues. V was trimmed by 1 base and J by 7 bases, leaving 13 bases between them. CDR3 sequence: CASSQAGGRDEAFF. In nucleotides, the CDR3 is TGTGCCAGCAGCCAAGCGGGGGGGCGGGATGAAGCTTTCTTT.

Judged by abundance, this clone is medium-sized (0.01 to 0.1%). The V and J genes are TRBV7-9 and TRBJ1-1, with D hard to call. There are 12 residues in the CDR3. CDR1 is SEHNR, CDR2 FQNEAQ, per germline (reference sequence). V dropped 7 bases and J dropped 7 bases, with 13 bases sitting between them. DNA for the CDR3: TGTGCCAGCACCACTCGTGTAGATGAAGCTTTCTTT. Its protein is CASTTRVDEAFF.

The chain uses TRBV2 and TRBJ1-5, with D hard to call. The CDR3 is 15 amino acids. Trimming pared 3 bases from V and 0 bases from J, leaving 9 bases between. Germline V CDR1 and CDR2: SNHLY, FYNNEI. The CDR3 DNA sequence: TGTGCCAGCAGTGATGGACGTAATAGCAATCAGCCCCAGCATTTT. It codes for CASSDGRNSNQPQHF.

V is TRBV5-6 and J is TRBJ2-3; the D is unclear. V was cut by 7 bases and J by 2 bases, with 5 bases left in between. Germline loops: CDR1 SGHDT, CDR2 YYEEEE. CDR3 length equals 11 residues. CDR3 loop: CASQDTDTQYF. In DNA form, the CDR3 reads TGTGCCAGCCAGGACACAGATACGCAGTATTTT.

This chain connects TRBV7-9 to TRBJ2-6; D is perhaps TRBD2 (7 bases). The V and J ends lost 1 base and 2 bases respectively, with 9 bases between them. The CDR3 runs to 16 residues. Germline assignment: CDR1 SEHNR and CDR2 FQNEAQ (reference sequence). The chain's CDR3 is CASSLGGGAGANVLTF. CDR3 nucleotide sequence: TGTGCCAGCAGCTTAGGAGGGGGGGCTGGGGCCAACGTCCTGACTTTC. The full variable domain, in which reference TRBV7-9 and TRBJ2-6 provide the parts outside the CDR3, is DTGVSQNPRHKITKRGQNVTFRCDPISEHNRLYWYRQTLGQGPEFLTYFQNEAQLEKSRLLSDRFSAERPKGSFSTLEIQRTEQGDSAMYLCASSLGGGAGANVLTFGAGSRLTVL.